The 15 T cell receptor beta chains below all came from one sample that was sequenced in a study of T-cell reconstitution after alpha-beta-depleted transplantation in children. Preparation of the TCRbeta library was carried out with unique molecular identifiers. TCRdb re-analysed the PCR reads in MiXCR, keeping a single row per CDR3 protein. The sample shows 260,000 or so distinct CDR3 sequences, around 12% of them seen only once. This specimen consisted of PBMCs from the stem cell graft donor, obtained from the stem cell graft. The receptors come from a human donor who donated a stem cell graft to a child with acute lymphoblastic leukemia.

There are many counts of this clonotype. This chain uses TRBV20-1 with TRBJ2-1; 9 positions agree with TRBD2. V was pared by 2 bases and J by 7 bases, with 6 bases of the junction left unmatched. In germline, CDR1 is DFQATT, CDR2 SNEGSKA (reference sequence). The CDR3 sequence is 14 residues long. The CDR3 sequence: CSARRLAGKNEQFF. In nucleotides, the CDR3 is TGCAGTGCTAGAAGGCTAGCGGGGAAAAATGAGCAGTTCTTC.

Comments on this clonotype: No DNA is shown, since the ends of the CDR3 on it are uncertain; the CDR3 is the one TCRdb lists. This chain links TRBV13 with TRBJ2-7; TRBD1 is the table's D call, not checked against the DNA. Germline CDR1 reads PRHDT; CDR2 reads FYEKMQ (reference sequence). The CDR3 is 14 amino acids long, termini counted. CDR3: CASSFGTGSYEHYF.

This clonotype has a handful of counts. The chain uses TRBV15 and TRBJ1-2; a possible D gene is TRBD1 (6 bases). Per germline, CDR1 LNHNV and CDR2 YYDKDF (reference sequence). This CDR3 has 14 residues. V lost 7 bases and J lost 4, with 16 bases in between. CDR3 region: CATKKFQGRYGYTF. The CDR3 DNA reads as TGTGCCACCAAAAAATTCCAGGGGCGCTATGGCTACACCTTC.

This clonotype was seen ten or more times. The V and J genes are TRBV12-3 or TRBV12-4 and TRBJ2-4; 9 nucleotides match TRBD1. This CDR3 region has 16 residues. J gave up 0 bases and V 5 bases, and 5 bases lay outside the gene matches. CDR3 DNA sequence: TGTGCCAGCAGTCCGGGGACAGGGATAGCCAAAAACATTCAGTACTTC. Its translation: CASSPGTGIAKNIQYF.

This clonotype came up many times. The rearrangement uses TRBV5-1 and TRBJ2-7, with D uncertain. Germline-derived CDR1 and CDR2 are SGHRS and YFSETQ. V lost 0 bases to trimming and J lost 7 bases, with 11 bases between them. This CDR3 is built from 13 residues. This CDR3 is CASSLAAGWEQYF. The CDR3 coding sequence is TGCGCCAGCAGCTTGGCCGCCGGGTGGGAGCAGTACTTC.

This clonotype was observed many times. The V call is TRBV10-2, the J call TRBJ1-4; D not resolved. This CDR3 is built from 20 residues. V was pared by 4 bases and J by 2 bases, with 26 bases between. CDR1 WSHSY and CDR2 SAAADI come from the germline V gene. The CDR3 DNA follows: TGCGCCAGCAGTGCTTTCGTCCTGACTGCCTTGTTGTACACTAATGAAAAACTGTTTTTT. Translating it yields CASSAFVLTALLYTNEKLFF.

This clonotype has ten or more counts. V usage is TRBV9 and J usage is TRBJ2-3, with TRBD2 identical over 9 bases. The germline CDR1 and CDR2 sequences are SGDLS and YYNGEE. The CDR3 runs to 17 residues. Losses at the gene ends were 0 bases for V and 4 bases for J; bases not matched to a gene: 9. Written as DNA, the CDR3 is TGTGCCAGCAGCGTAGACCCTAGCGGGGAATCCCCAGATACGCAGTATTTT. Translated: CASSVDPSGESPDTQYF.

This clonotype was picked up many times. This chain's CDR3 is CASKGAGQTFF. CDR3 bases: TGCGCCAGCAAAGGGGCCGGCCAAACTTTCTTT. The chain joins TRBV5-1 to TRBJ1-1, with D possibly TRBD1 on 5 matching bases. V was clipped by 6 bases and J by 12 bases, with 15 bases between them. The CDR3 runs 11 residues. Germline CDR1 and CDR2: SGHRS and YFSETQ.

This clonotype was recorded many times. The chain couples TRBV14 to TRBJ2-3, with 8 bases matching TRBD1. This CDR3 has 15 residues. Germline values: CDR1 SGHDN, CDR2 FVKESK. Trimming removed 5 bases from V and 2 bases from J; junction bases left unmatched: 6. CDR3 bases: TGTGCCAGCAGCGGGGACAGGAGCTCCACAGATACGCAGTATTTT. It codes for CASSGDRSSTDTQYF. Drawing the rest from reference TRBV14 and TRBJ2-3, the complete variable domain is EAGVTQFPSHSVIEKGQTVTLRCDPISGHDNLYWYRRVMGKEIKFLLHFVKESKQDESGMPNNRFLAERTGGTYSTLKVQPAELEDSGVYFCASSGDRSSTDTQYFGPGTRLTVL.

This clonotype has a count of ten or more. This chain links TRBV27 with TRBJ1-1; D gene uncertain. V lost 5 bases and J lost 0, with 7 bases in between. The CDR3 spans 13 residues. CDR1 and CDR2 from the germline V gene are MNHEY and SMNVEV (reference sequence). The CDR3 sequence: CASSVHLNTEAFF. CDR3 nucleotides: TGTGCCAGCAGTGTGCATTTGAACACTGAAGCTTTCTTT.

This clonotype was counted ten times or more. CDR3 nucleotide sequence: TGCGCCAGCAGCCCGGAAGGCGGAGGGGGGGCTTACGAGCAGTACTTC. It codes for CASSPEGGGGAYEQYF. The genes are TRBV5-1 and TRBJ2-7, with D possibly TRBD2 on 7 matching bases. Trimming took 4 bases from V and 4 from J, leaving 21 bases between them. The CDR3 has 16 amino acids. Per germline, CDR1 SGHRS and CDR2 YFSETQ. Full variable domain (remainder filled in from reference TRBV5-1 and TRBJ2-7): KAGVTQTPRYLIKTRGQQVTLSCSPISGHRSVSWYQQTPGQGLQFLFEYFSETQRNKGNFPGRFSGRQFSNSRSEMNVSTLELGDSALYLCASSPEGGGGAYEQYFGPGTRLTVT.

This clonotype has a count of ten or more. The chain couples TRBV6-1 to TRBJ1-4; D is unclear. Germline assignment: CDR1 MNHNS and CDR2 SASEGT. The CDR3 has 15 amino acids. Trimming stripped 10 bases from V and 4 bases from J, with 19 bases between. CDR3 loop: CATCGRPENNEKLFF. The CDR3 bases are TGTGCCACCTGCGGCAGGCCAGAAAATAATGAAAAACTGTTTTTT.

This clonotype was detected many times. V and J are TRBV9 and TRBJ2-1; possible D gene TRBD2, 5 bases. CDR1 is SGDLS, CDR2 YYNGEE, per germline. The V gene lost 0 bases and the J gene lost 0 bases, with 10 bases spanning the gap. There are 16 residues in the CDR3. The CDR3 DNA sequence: TGTGCCAGCAGCGTAGGGAGAGGGCGCTCCTACAATGAGCAGTTCTTC. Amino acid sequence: CASSVGRGRSYNEQFF.

CDR3 nucleotide sequence: TGTGCCTGGAGTGTCGGGGCCGCAGATACGCAGTATTTT. The encoded protein is CAWSVGAADTQYF. The chain is built from TRBV30 and TRBJ2-3; either TRBD1 or TRBD2 may supply D (5 bases each). Per germline, CDR1 GTSNPN and CDR2 SVGIG (reference sequence). Deletions cut 0 bases from V and 4 bases from J, with 8 bases between. The CDR3 is made up of 13 amino acids.

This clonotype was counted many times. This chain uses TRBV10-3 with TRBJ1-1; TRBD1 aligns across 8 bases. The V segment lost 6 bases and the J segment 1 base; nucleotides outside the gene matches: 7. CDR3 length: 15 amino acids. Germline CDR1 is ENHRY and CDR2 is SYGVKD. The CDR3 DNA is TGTGCCATCAGGACCGCTGACAGGGGGAACACTGAAGCTTTCTTT. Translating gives CAIRTADRGNTEAFF.